These 10 T cell receptor beta chains originate from one sample sequenced in a study of human T cells and chemical hapten exposure. Time point: patch test 1, 2 weeks after DPC sensitization. The treatment: therapeutic diphenylcyclopropenone sensitization with weekly scalp DPC. MiXCR, applied by TCRdb to the RACE reads, yields one record per CDR3 protein. Of tens of thousands of distinct CDR3 sequences detected, around a third appear once; the ten largest clones hold roughly 10%. The source was whole blood, collected in connection with sensitization to the hapten diphenylcyclopropenone (DPC). These receptors were obtained from a man aged 40-55 years with alopecia areata. Some clones in this sample may be carry-over from other donors' samples.

This clonotype has just a few counts. The chain employs TRBV7-9 and TRBJ1-5; 8 bases align to TRBD1. The trim removed 4 bases at V and 5 bases at J, leaving 10 bases unmatched. This CDR3 region has 16 residues. Germline CDR1 is SEHNR and CDR2 is FQNEAQ (reference sequence). CDR3 residues: CASSSDRGPGDQPQHF. CDR3 nucleotides: TGTGCCAGCAGCTCCGACAGGGGTCCCGGGGATCAGCCCCAGCATTTT.

This CDR3 reads CATRGQETGELFF. Written as DNA, the CDR3 is TGTGCCACACGCGGGCAGGAAACCGGGGAGCTGTTTTTT. The chain combines TRBV7-9 with TRBJ2-2, with D maybe TRBD2 (5 bases). Per the germline V gene, CDR1 is SEHNR and CDR2 is FQNEAQ (reference sequence). This CDR3 spans 13 amino acids. The V and J ends lost 10 bases and 5 bases respectively, with 14 bases between them. The full variable domain, in which reference TRBV7-9 and TRBJ2-2 provide the parts outside the CDR3, is DTGVSQNPRHKITKRGQNVTFRCDPISEHNRLYWYRQTLGQGPEFLTYFQNEAQLEKSRLLSDRFSAERPKGSFSTLEIQRTEQGDSAMYLCATRGQETGELFFGEGSRLTVL.

The V gene is TRBV20-1, the J gene TRBJ2-7, with D possibly TRBD2 on 6 matching bases. The CDR3 is 16 amino acids. From germline, CDR1 is DFQATT and CDR2 SNEGSKA (reference sequence). V lost 3 bases to trimming and J lost 2 bases, with 20 bases between them. CDR3 sequence: CSASVLSSVSPYEQYF. CDR3 in DNA: TGCAGTGCTAGTGTGCTGTCTAGCGTTTCTCCCTACGAGCAGTACTTC.

This clonotype was seen more than once but under ten times. At one end the junction does not follow the germline gene, possibly because of a read error. The CDR3, as DNA: TGCAGTGCTAGAGACACCAGGGGGCTTTACAGTGAGCAGTTCTTC. Translation: CSARDTRGLYSEQFF. This chain uses TRBV20-1 with TRBJ2-1, with TRBD1 identical over 8 bases. The CDR3 runs to 15 residues. Germline CDR1 is DFQATT and CDR2 is SNEGSKA (reference sequence).

The rearrangement joins TRBV15 to TRBJ1-4; 8 bases align to TRBD1. The V gene's germline CDR1 is LNHNV and CDR2 YYDKDF (reference sequence). The CDR3 loop spans 14 amino acids. The V and J ends lost 3 bases and 6 bases, in that order; junction bases with no gene match: 3. The CDR3 DNA is TGTGCCACCAGCAGCGGGACAGGTTATGAAAAACTGTTTTTT. Residues: CATSSGTGYEKLFF.

This clonotype was recorded a few times. V usage is TRBV11-2 and J usage is TRBJ2-2; maybe TRBD2 (5 bases). The CDR3 has 17 amino acids. Germline V gives CDR1 SGHAT, CDR2 FQNNGV. Trimming took off 2 bases at V and 0 bases at J, with 13 bases between the two ends. CDR3 nucleotide sequence: TGTGCCAGCAGCTTATCGAGGAGTAGCGCGAACACCGGGGAGCTGTTTTTT. Translated: CASSLSRSSANTGELFF.

The gene calls are TRBV7-9 and TRBJ2-3, with 12 bases lining up with TRBD2. From germline, CDR1 is SEHNR and CDR2 FQNEAQ (reference sequence). The CDR3 contains 16 residues. The V gene end was trimmed by 8 bases and the J gene end by 0 bases; junction bases not matched to a gene: 6. The CDR3 sequence: CASGSSGRASTDTQYF. CDR3 nucleotide sequence: TGTGCCAGCGGGTCTAGCGGGAGGGCAAGCACAGATACGCAGTATTTT.

The chain combines TRBV12-3 or TRBV12-4 with TRBJ1-5; the D gene is possibly TRBD1 (5 bases). This CDR3 is 14 amino acids long. V lost 10 bases and J lost 2, with 15 bases in between. The CDR3 nucleotides are TGTGCCACCTCCCATGGACACGGCAATCAGCCCCAGCATTTT. It yields the protein CATSHGHGNQPQHF.

The chain links TRBV6-2 or TRBV6-3 to TRBJ2-5, with TRBD2 matching 12 bases. Germline trimming cut 6 bases from V and 5 bases from J; bases unmatched to any gene: 16. Germline CDR1 reads MNHEY; CDR2 reads SVGEGT. The CDR3 contains 18 residues. CDR3 DNA sequence: TGTGCCAGCAGCCCCCTGGCGACTAGCGGGAGAAAGTCGGAGACCCAGTACTTC. This gives the protein CASSPLATSGRKSETQYF.

This clonotype showed up many times. This chain joins TRBV20-1 and TRBJ1-1, with 8 positions matching TRBD1. Germline V gene sequence: CDR1 DFQATT, CDR2 SNEGSKA (reference sequence). The CDR3 has 13 amino acids. V shed 5 bases and J 3 bases; nucleotides not matched to a gene: 5. The CDR3 reads CSAPDRADTEAFF. The CDR3 DNA is TGCAGTGCTCCGGACAGGGCGGACACTGAAGCTTTCTTT.